A single sample is the source of the 3 T cell receptor beta chains below, sequenced in a study of STAT5B mutations in CD4+ large granular lymphocyte leukemia. Produced via immunoSEQ multiplex PCR; TCRdb's table is partial and in-frame only. The table lists roughly 30,000 clones, roughly 82% of them singletons. The material sequenced was CD4+ T cells from blood buffy coats. These receptors originate from a human donor in good health.

The rearrangement joins TRBV7-2 to TRBJ2-5; TRBD2 agrees at 8 bases. The V gene end was trimmed by 4 bases and the J gene end by 1 base; junction bases not matched to a gene: 2. The CDR3 totals 14 residues. Germline V gene sequence: CDR1 SGHTA, CDR2 FQGNSA. CDR3 nucleotide sequence: TGTGCCAGCAGCTCAACTAGCGGCCAAGAGACCCAGTACTTC. Its protein product is CASSSTSGQETQYF.

This clone occurred once. The chain joins TRBV9 to TRBJ2-3, with D perhaps matching TRBD2 (6 bases). V was cut by 0 bases and J by 0 bases, with 11 bases left in between. CDR3 length equals 16 residues. Germline assignment: CDR1 SGDLS and CDR2 YYNGEE. The CDR3: CASSVAPSGSTDTQYF. In DNA form, the CDR3 reads TGTGCCAGCAGCGTAGCTCCGAGCGGGAGCACAGATACGCAGTATTTT.

This sequence joins TRBV30 and TRBJ2-5; unclear D gene. The J call may not be correct, given that the DNA end is closer to TRBJ2-7. The germline gives CDR1 GTSNPN, CDR2 SVGIG (reference sequence). The CDR3 consists of 13 residues. As DNA, the CDR3 is TGTGCCTGGACCGGAAGTCGATCCTACGAGCAGTACTTC. It encodes CAWTGSRSYEQYF.